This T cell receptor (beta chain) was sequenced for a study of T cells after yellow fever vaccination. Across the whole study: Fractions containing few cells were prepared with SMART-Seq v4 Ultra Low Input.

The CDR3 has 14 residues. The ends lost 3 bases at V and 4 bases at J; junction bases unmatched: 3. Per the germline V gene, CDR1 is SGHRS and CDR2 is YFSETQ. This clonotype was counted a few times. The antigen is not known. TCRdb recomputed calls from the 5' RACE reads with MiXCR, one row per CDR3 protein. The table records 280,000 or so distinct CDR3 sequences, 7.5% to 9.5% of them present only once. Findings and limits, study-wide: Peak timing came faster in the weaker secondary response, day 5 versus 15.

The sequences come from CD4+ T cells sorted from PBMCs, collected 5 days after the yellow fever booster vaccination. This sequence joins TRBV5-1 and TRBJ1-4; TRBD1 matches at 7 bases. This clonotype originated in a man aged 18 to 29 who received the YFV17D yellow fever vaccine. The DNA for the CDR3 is TGCGCCAGCAGCTCGGACAGGATTAATGAAAAACTGTTTTTT. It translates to CASSSDRINEKLFF. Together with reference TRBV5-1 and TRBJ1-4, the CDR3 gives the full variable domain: KAGVTQTPRYLIKTRGQQVTLSCSPISGHRSVSWYQQTPGQGLQFLFEYFSETQRNKGNFPGRFSGRQFSNSRSEMNVSTLELGDSALYLCASSSDRINEKLFFGSGTQLSVL.